This TCR beta chain was found in a study of T cells in women clearing cervical HPV infection. TCRdb's copy holds only in-frame clones and misses some; the assay was immunoSEQ multiplex PCR. The specimen's table records around 30,000 clones. A remark on this clone: The CDR3 end falls 3 residues outside the read, so it is completed with the germline J gene.

This CDR3 is built from 17 residues. V lost 3 bases, J lost 4 bases, and 15 bases stayed unmatched. Germline loops: CDR1 SGHRS, CDR2 YFSETQ. This sequence originates from a woman between 18 and 70 years old with a cervical HPV16 infection that either progressed to CIN3+ or cleared (not recorded which). This sequence joins TRBV5-1 and TRBJ2-5; 7 nucleotides agree with TRBD1. Sequencing input: blood buffy coat. CDR3: CASSSSVKTGAGETQYF. The CDR3 DNA, read in part, is TGCGCCAGCAGCTCCTCAGTAAAAACAGGGGCCGGAGAGACC.